This T cell receptor (beta chain) came from a study of tumor-infiltrating lymphocytes in primary liver carcinoma. For the study at large: Subjects consisted of male and female patients aged 30 to 69 years. Roughly 3.5 to 8 million productive TCRbeta reads came from each sample, comparable across tissue types.

Concerning this clonotype itself: The antigen is undetermined. Its ends do not fully match the called genes, so a read error is possible.

The input was approximately 500 ng total RNA; TCR beta cDNA was made from it with a constant-region primer. Slightly modified ARM-PCR served as the procedure for the TCR beta libraries. These libraries came from three rounds of nested multiplex PCR. The first two PCR rounds, around 10 cycles each, used TRBV1-TRBV30 forward primers and a C-beta reverse primer. One entry per CDR3 protein, called by TCRdb with MiXCR from the multiplex PCR reads. The profile shows more than 30,000 distinct CDR3 sequences, around 78% of them singletons. General study points: The study found tumor-adjacent and tumor-blood pairs overlapped less than tumor region pairs.

The CDR3 is made up of 19 amino acids. Germline values: CDR1 ENHRY, CDR2 SYGVKD. Total RNA and DNA came together from approximately 20-30 mg of bulk tissue without cell sorting. Chronic HBV infection, untreated so far, was present in the patients. The receptor's source is a man aged 40-50 years with primary liver carcinoma and hepatitis B virus infection. Sequenced: liver tumor tissue from sampling region 5. The subset is: tumor region T5, tumor centre. This chain joins TRBV10-3 and TRBJ2-7; 16 bases are a match to TRBD2. In nucleotides, the CDR3 is TGCGCCATCACCAAACGATCGGGACTAGCGGGAGGGTTCTCCTGCGGGCAGTACTTC. It encodes CAITKRSGLAGGFSCGQYF.